The sequence of this T cell receptor (beta chain) was determined in a study of graft-versus-host responses after intestinal transplantation. For the study at large: Tacrolimus plus steroids were given to all recipients for about 3 years, preceded by anti-thymocyte globulin induction.

Details on this clone: As yet, its antigen is unknown.

Here immunoSEQ multiplex PCR was the method, and the copy in TCRdb shows in-frame clones only, minus some. The sample lists about 39,000 clones; roughly nine tenths were seen once. CDR3 size: 13 residues. Between the trimmed V and J ends, which lost 1 base and 3 bases, there was a span of 4 bases. In germline, CDR1 is SGHAT, CDR2 FQDESV (reference sequence). Findings and caveats of the study: Recipient marrow showed GvH clones, some seen first in ileum or blood. Subjects displaying graft-donor T cell macrochimerism possessed elevated graft-versus-host to host-versus-graft clonal ratios inside allografts.

The chain has TRBV11-1 and TRBJ2-1; D is unclear. Sequenced here: PBMCs, sampled around 270 days after transplant. The receptor was derived from a human patient who received an intestinal transplant, so some T cells may come from the graft donor. The CDR3 DNA reads TGTGCCAGCAGCTTAGGGAACTACAATGAGCAGTTCTTC. Its protein is CASSLGNYNEQFF. The whole variable domain, filled in from reference TRBV11-1 and TRBJ2-1, reads EAEVAQSPRYKITEKSQAVAFWCDPISGHATLYWYRQILGQGPELLVQFQDESVVDDSQLPKDRFSAERLKGVDSTLKIQPAELGDSAMYLCASSLGNYNEQFFGPGTRLTVL.